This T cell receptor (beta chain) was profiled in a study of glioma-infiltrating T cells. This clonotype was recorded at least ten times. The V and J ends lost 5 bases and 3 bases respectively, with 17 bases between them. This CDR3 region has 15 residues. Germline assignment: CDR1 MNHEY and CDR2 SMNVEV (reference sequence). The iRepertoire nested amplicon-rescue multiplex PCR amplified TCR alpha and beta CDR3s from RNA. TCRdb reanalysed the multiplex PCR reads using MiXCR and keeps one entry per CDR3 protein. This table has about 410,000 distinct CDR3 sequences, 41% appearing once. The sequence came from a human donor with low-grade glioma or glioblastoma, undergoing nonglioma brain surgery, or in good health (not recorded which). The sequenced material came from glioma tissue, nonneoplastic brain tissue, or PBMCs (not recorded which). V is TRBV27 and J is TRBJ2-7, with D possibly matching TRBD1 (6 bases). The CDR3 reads CASSIRPGQVYEQYF. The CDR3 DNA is TGTGCCAGCAGTATCCGCCCGGGACAAGTCTACGAGCAGTACTTC.